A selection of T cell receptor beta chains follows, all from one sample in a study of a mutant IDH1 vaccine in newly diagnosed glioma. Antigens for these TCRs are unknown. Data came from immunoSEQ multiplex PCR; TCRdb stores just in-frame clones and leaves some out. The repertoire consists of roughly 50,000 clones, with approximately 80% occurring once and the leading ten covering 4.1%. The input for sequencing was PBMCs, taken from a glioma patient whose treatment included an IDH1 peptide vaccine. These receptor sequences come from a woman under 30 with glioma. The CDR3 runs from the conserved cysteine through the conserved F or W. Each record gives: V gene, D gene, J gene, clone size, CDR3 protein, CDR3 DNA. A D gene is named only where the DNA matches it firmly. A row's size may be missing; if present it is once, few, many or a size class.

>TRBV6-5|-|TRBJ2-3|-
CASSYSAVFQDTQYF
TGTGCCAGCAGTTACTCGGCAGTCTTTCAAGATACGCAGTATTTT
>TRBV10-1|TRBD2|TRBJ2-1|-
CASTGTSGHEQFF
TGCGCCAGCACCGGGACTAGCGGCCATGAGCAGTTCTTC
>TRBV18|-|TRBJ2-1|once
CASSPVPGHYNEQFF
TGTGCCAGCTCACCAGTTCCGGGACACTACAATGAGCAGTTCTTC
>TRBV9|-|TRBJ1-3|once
CASSAGRDSSGNTIYF
TGTGCCAGCAGCGCAGGCCGAGATAGCTCTGGAAACACCATATATTTT
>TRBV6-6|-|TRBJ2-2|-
CASSWLTAGELFF
TGTGCCAGCAGTTGGTTAACGGCCGGGGAGCTGTTTTTT
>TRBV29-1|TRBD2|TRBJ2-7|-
CSCGGAYEQYF
TGCAGCTGCGGGGGAGCCTACGAGCAGTACTTC
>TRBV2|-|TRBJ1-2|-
CASSEILGPQRGYTF
TGTGCCAGCAGTGAAATCCTGGGACCCCAAAGGGGCTACACCTTC
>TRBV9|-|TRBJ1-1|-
CASSVALNTEAFF
TGTGCCAGCAGCGTAGCGCTAAACACTGAAGCTTTCTTT
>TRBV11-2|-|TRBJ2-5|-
CASSLGPSGYRQETQYF
TGTGCCAGCAGCTTGGGACCTTCAGGTTACCGACAAGAGACCCAGTACTTC
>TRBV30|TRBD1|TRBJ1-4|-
CAWRIPGTGVEKLFF
TGTGCCTGGAGAATCCCCGGGACAGGGGTCGAAAAACTGTTTTTT
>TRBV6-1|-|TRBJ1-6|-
CASSAKSSRGGANSPLHF
TGTGCCAGCAGTGCCAAATCCTCCCGGGGGGGCGCGAATTCACCCCTCCACTTT
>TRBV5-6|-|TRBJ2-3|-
CASSTTDTQYF
TGTGCCAGCAGCACCACAGATACGCAGTATTTT
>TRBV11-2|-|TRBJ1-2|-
CASRYNYGYTF
TGTGCCAGCAGATATAACTATGGCTACACCTTC
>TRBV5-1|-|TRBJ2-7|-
CASSSRIETGYEQYF
TGCGCCAGCAGCTCCAGAATTGAGACAGGTTACGAGCAGTACTTC
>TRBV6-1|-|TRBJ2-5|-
CASRFAGGETQYF
TGTGCCAGCAGGTTTGCGGGCGGGGAGACCCAGTACTTC
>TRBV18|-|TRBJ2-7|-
CASSPIDSLGVYEQYF
TGTGCCAGCTCTCCTATTGACAGCCTGGGGGTTTACGAGCAGTACTTC
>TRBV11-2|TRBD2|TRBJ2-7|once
CASSLSAGAWEQYF
TGTGCCAGCAGCTTATCAGCGGGAGCGTGGGAGCAGTACTTC
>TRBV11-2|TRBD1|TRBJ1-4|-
CASSLDGTGDEKLFF
TGTGCCAGCAGCTTAGATGGGACAGGGGATGAAAAACTGTTTTTT
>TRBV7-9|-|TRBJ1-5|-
CASNREVGQPQHF
TGTGCTTCGAATCGGGAAGTCGGACAGCCCCAGCATTTT
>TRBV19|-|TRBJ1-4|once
CASSILGFATNEKLFF
TGTGCCAGTAGTATTCTGGGATTTGCAACTAATGAAAAACTGTTTTTT
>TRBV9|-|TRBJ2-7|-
CASSVDQGPSYEQYF
TGTGCCAGCAGCGTAGACCAGGGACCCTCCTACGAGCAGTACTTC
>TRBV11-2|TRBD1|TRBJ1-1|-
CASSNRQGAEAFF
TGTGCCAGCAGCAACCGACAGGGGGCGGAAGCTTTCTTT
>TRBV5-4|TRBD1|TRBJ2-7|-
CASSLSGQSYEQYF
TGTGCCAGCAGCTTGTCGGGACAGTCCTACGAGCAGTACTTC
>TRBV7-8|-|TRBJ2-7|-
CASSQRGQDLPYEQYF
TGTGCCAGCAGCCAGCGGGGACAGGACCTTCCCTACGAGCAGTACTTC
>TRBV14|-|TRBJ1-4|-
CASSQDRIPNEKLFF
TGTGCCAGCAGCCAAGATAGGATCCCCAATGAAAAACTGTTTTTT
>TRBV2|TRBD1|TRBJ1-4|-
CASSEEETGDEKLFF
TGTGCCAGCAGTGAAGAAGAGACAGGGGATGAAAAACTGTTTTTT
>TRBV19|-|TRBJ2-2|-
CASWGYGSTGELFF
TGTGCCAGCTGGGGCTACGGGAGCACCGGGGAGCTGTTTTTT
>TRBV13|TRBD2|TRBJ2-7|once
CASSLEWEGSYEQYF
TGTGCCAGCAGCTTAGAATGGGAGGGCTCCTACGAGCAGTACTTC
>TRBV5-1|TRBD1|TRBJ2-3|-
CASSLSLLRTGTDSATDTQYF
TGCGCCAGCAGCTTGAGTCTTTTGAGGACAGGGACGGATTCGGCCACAGATACGCAGTATTTT
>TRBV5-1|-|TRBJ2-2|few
CASSFSAGAGELFF
TGCGCCAGCAGCTTCAGCGCCGGGGCCGGGGAGCTGTTTTTT
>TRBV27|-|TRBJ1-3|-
CASSLGGYGNTIYF
TGTGCCAGCAGTTTGGGAGGGTATGGGAACACCATATATTTT
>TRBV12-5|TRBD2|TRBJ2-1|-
CASVASGSLLNEQFF
TGTGCTAGTGTGGCTAGCGGGAGCCTTTTGAATGAGCAGTTCTTC
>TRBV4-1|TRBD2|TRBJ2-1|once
CASSQDRGGRDNEQFF
TGCGCCAGCAGCCAAGATCGGGGGGGCCGAGACAATGAGCAGTTCTTC
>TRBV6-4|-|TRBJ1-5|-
CASSAYSNQPQHF
TGTGCCAGCAGTGCCTATAGCAATCAGCCCCAGCATTTT
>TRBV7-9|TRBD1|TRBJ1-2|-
CASSLEEAGGGYTF
TGTGCCAGCAGCTTAGAGGAGGCAGGGGGCGGCTACACCTTC
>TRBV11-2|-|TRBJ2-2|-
CASSPGILDTGELFF
TGTGCCAGCAGCCCAGGGATCCTTGACACCGGGGAGCTGTTTTTT
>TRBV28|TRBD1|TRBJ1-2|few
CASSLLPLGTGGDGYTF
TGTGCCAGCAGTTTACTCCCCCTCGGGACAGGGGGCGATGGCTACACCTTC
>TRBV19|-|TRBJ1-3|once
CASTEGSGNTIYF
TGTGCCAGTACCGAGGGATCTGGAAACACCATATATTTT
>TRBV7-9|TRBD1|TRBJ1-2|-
CASSWGQLGANYGYTF
TGTGCCAGCAGCTGGGGACAGTTGGGGGCTAACTATGGCTACACCTTC
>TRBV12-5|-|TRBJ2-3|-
CASGQTDTQYF
TGTGCTAGTGGTCAGACAGATACGCAGTATTTT
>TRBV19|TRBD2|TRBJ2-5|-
CASSSSTSGSQETQYF
TGTGCCAGTAGTAGCTCGACTAGCGGGAGCCAAGAGACCCAGTACTTC
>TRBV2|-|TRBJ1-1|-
CASRNKGIEAFF
TGTGCCAGCAGGAATAAGGGGATAGAAGCTTTCTTT
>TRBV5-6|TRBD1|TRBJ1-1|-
CASSLPSTGGSTEAFF
TGTGCCAGCAGCTTGCCCTCGACAGGGGGCTCCACTGAAGCTTTCTTT
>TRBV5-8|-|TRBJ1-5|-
CASSLGLYSNQPQHF
TGTGCCAGCAGCTTGGGACTGTATAGCAATCAGCCCCAGCATTTT
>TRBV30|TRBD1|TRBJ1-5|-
CAWREPTTDRAKVGSNQPQHF
TGTGCCTGGAGAGAACCCACCACGGACAGGGCGAAGGTAGGTAGCAATCAGCCCCAGCATTTT
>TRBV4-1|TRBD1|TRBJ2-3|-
CASSVTGSGTDTQYF
TGCGCCAGCAGCGTGACAGGGAGCGGCACAGATACGCAGTATTTT
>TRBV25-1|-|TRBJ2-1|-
CASSEYNGNEQFF
TGTGCCAGCAGTGAATATAACGGGAATGAGCAGTTCTTC
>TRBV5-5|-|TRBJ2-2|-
CASSWMVGATGELFF
TGTGCCAGCAGCTGGATGGTGGGGGCGACCGGGGAGCTGTTTTTT
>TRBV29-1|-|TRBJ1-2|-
CSVEDEGAMGYTF
TGCAGCGTTGAAGATGAAGGGGCTATGGGCTACACCTTC
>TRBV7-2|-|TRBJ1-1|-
CASSFRGYSNTEAFF
TGTGCCAGCAGCTTCAGGGGTTATTCGAACACTGAAGCTTTCTTT
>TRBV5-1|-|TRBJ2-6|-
CASSTGISLSGANVLTF
TGCGCCAGCAGCACAGGGATAAGCCTCTCTGGGGCCAACGTCCTGACTTTC
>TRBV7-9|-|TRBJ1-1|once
CASSLGGPVGTEAFF
TGTGCCAGCAGCTTGGGGGGGCCCGTGGGGACTGAAGCTTTCTTT
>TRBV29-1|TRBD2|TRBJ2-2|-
CSGHRGGRGTGELFF
TGCAGCGGCCATCGCGGGGGGCGGGGCACCGGGGAGCTGTTTTTT
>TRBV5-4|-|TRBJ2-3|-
CASSLDPRGTDTQYF
TGTGCCAGCAGCTTGGACCCCCGGGGCACAGATACGCAGTATTTT